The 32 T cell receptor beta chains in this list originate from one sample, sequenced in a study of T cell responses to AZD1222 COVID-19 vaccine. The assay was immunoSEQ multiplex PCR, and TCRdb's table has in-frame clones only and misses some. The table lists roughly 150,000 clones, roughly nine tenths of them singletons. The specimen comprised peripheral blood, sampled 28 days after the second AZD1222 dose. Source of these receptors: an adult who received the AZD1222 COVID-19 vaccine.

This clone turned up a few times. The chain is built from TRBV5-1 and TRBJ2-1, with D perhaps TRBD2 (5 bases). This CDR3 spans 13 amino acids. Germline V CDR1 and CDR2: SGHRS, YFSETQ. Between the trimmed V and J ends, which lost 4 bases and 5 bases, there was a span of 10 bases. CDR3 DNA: TGCGCCAGCAGCCCCTTCGGGGACAATGAGCAGTTCTTC. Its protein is CASSPFGDNEQFF.

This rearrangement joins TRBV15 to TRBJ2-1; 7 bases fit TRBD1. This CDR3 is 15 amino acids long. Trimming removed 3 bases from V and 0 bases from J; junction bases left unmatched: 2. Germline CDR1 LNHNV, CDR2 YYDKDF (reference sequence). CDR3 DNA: TGTGCCACCAGCAGGGACAGGTACTCCTACAATGAGCAGTTCTTC. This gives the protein CATSRDRYSYNEQFF.

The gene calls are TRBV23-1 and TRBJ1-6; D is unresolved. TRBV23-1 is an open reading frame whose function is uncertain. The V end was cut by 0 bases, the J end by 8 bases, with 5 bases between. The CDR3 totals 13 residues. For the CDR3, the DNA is TGCGCCAGCAGTCAATCGACCCATTCACCCCTCCACTTT. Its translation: CASSQSTHSPLHF.

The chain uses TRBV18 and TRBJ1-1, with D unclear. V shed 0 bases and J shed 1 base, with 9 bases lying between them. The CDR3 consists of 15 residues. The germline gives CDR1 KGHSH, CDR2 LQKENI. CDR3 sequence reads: CASSPPPSGNTEAFF. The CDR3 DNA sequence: TGTGCCAGCTCACCACCGCCCAGCGGGAACACTGAAGCTTTCTTT.

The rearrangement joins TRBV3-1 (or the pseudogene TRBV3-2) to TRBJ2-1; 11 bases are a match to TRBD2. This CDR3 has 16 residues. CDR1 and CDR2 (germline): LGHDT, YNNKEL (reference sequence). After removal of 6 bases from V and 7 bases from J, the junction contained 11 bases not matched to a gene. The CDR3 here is CASRGPGLAAFNEQFF. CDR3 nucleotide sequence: TGTGCCAGCAGGGGACCGGGACTAGCGGCTTTTAATGAGCAGTTCTTC.

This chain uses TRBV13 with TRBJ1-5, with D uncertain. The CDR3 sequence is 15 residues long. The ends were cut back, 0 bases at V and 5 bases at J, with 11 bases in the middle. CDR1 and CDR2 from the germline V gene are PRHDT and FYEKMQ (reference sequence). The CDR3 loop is CASSLGGPSDQPQHF. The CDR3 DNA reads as TGTGCCAGCAGCTTAGGCGGACCCTCCGATCAGCCCCAGCATTTT.

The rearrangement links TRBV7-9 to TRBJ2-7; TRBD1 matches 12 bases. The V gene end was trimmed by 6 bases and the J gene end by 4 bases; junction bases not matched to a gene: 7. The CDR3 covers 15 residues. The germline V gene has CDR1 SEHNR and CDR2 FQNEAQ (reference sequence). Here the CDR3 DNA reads TGTGCCAGCAGGGCCCCGGGACAGGGGGCATACGAGCAGTACTTC. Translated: CASRAPGQGAYEQYF.

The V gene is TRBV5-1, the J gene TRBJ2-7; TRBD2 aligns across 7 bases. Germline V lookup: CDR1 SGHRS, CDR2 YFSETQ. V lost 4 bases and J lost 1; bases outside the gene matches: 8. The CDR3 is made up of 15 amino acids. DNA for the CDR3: TGCGCCAGCAGCCCGCTCCCGGGAGGATCCTACGAGCAGTACTTC. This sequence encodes CASSPLPGGSYEQYF.

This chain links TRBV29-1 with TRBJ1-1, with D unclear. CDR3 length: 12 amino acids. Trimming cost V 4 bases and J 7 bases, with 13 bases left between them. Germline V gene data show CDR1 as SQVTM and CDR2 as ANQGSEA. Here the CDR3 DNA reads TGCAGCGTTGTATCTAACTTACTTGAAGCTTTCTTT. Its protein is CSVVSNLLEAFF.

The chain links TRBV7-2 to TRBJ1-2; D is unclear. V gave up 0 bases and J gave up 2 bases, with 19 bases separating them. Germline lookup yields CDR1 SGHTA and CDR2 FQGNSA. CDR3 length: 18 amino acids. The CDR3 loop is CASSLASQANRFNYGYTF. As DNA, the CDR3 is TGTGCCAGCAGCTTAGCCTCCCAAGCCAACAGATTCAACTATGGCTACACCTTC.

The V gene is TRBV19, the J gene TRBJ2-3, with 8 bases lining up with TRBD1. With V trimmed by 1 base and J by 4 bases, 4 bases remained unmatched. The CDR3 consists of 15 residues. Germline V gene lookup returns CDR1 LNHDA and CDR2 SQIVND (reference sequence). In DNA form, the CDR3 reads TGTGCCAGTAGTATAGGGCAGGGGGCGTCAGATACGCAGTATTTT. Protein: CASSIGQGASDTQYF. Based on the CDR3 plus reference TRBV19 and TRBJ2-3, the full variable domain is DGGITQSPKYLFRKEGQNVTLSCEQNLNHDAMYWYRQDPGQGLRLIYYSQIVNDFQKGDIAEGYSVSREKKESFPLTVTSAQKNPTAFYLCASSIGQGASDTQYFGPGTRLTVL.

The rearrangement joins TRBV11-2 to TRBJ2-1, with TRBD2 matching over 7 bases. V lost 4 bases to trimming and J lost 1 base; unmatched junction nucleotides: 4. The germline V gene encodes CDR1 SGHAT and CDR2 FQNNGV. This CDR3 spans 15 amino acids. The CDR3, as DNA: TGTGCCAGCAGCTCAAGCGGGGTGTCCTACAATGAGCAGTTCTTC. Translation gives CASSSSGVSYNEQFF.

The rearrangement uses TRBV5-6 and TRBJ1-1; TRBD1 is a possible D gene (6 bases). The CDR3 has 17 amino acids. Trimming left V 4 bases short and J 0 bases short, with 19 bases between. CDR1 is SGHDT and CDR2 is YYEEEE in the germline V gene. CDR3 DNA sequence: TGTGCCAGCAGCGTGGGGGGCAGGGCCCCGTTGAACACTGAAGCTTTCTTT. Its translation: CASSVGGRAPLNTEAFF.

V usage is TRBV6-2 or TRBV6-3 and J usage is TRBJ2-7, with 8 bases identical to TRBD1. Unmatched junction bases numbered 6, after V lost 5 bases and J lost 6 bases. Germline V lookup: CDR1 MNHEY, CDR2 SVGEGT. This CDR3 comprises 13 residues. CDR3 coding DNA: TGTGCCAGCAGTGGGAGGACAGGGCGCGAGCAGTACTTC. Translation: CASSGRTGREQYF.

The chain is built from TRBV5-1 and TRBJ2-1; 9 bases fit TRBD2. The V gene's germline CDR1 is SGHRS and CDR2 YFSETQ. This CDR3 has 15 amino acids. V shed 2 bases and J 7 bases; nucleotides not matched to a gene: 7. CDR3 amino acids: CASSFRTSASNEQFF. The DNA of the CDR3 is TGCGCCAGCAGCTTTAGGACTAGCGCTTCGAATGAGCAGTTCTTC.

This CDR3 is CASRGQVNQPQHF. The CDR3 region has the DNA TGTGCCAGCAGGGGACAGGTCAATCAGCCCCAGCATTTT. J is TRBJ1-5 and V is TRBV12-3 or TRBV12-4; TRBD1 agrees at 8 bases. V shed 6 bases, J shed 3 bases, and the junction held 1 base outside the gene matches. The CDR3 is 13 amino acids.

The CDR3 reads CAWSVWGGGYTEAFF. The CDR3 nucleotides are TGTGCCTGGAGTGTATGGGGGGGAGGATACACTGAAGCTTTCTTT. The J gene is TRBJ1-1, the V gene TRBV30; D may be TRBD1 (5 bases). CDR3 size: 15 residues. Looked up from germline, CDR1 is GTSNPN and CDR2 is SVGIG (reference sequence). V shed 0 bases and J shed 3 bases, with 14 bases lying between them.

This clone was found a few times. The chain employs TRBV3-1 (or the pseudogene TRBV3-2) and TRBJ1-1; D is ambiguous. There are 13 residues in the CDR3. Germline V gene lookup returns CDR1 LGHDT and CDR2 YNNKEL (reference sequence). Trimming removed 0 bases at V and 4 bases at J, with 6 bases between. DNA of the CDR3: TGTGCCAGCAGCCAAGATACGGTCACTGAAGCTTTCTTT. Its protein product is CASSQDTVTEAFF.

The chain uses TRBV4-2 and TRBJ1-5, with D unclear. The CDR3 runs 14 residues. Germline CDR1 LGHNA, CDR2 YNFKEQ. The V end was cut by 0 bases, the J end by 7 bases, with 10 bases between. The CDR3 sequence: CASSQEAAGQPQHF. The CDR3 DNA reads TGTGCCAGCAGCCAAGAGGCGGCCGGCCAGCCCCAGCATTTT.

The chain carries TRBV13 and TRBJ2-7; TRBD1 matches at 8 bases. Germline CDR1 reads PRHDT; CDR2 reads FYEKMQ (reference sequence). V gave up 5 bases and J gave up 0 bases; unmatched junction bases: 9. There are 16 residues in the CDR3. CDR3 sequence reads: CASSPPDRAISYEQYF. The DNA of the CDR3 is TGTGCCAGCAGCCCGCCGGACAGGGCAATCTCCTACGAGCAGTACTTC.

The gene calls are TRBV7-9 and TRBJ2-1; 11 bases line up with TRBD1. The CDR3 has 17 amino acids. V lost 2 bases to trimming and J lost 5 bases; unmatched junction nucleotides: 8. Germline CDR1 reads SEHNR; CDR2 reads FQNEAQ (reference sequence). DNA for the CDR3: TGTGCCAGCAGCTTACGTAGTTGGGGACAGGGGGACAATGAGCAGTTCTTC. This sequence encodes CASSLRSWGQGDNEQFF.

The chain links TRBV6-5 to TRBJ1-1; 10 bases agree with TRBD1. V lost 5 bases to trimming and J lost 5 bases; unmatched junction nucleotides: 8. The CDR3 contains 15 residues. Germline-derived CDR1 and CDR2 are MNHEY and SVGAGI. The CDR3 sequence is CASSLDRGRRTEAFF. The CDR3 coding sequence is TGTGCCAGCAGTCTTGACAGGGGGCGGCGGACTGAAGCTTTCTTT.

The CDR3 protein is CASSENLNHEQYF. The CDR3 nucleotides are TGTGCCAGCAGCGAAAATCTTAATCACGAGCAGTACTTC. The chain is built from TRBV3-1 (or the pseudogene TRBV3-2) and TRBJ2-7; D call uncertain. Germline CDR1 LGHDT, CDR2 YNNKEL (reference sequence). The CDR3 consists of 13 residues. V was cut by 5 bases and J by 5 bases, with 13 bases left in between.

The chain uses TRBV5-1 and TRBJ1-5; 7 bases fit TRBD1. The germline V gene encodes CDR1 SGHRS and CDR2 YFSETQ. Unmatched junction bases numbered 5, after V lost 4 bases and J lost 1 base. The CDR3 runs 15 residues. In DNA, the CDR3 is TGCGCCAGCAGCCCGGGACAGTCCAGCAATCAGCCCCAGCATTTT. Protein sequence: CASSPGQSSNQPQHF.

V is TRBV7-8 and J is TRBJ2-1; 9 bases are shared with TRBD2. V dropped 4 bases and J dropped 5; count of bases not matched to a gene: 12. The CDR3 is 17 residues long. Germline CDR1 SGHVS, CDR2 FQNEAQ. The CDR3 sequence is CASSSIESGRIDNEQFF. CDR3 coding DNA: TGTGCCAGCAGCTCTATCGAGAGCGGGAGGATCGACAATGAGCAGTTCTTC.

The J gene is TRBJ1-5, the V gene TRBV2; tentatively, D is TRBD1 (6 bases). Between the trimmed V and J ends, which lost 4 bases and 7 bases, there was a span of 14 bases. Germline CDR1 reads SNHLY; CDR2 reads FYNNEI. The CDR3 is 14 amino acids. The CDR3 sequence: CASSGTAQGQPQHF. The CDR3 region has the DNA TGTGCCAGCAGTGGGACCGCCCAGGGGCAGCCCCAGCATTTT. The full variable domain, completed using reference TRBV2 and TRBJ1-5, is EPEVTQTPSHQVTQMGQEVILRCVPISNHLYFYWYRQILGQKVEFLVSFYNNEISEKSEIFDDQFSVERPDGSNFTLKIRSTKLEDSAMYFCASSGTAQGQPQHFGDGTRLSIL.

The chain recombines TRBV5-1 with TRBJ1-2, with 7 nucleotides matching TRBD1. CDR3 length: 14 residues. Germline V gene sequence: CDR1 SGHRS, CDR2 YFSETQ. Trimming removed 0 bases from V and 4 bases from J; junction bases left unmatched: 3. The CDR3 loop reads CASSLDTGAYGYTF. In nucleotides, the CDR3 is TGCGCCAGCAGCTTGGATACAGGGGCCTATGGCTACACCTTC.

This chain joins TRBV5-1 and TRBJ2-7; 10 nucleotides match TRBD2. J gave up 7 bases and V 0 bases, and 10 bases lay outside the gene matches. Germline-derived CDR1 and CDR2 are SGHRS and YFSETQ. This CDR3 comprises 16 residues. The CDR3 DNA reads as TGCGCCAGCAGCTTGGCCTTAGTAGCGGGAGGTTTGGAGCAGTACTTC. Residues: CASSLALVAGGLEQYF.

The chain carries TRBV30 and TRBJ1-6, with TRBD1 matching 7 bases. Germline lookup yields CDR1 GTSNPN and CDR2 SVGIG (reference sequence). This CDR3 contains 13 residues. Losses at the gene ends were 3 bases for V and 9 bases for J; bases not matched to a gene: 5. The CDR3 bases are TGTGCCTGGAGGGCAGGGGGGGGTTCACCCCTCCACTTT. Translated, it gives CAWRAGGGSPLHF.

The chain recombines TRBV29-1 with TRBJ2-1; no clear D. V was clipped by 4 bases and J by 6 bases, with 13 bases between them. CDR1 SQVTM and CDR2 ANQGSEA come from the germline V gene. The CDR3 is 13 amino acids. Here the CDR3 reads CSVGVVGSNEQFF. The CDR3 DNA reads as TGCAGCGTTGGGGTGGTGGGGTCCAATGAGCAGTTCTTC.

The CDR3 DNA sequence: TGTGCCAGCAGCCCCGGGGTGGGCCTGTCGGTTCTTTATGAGCAGTTCTTC. This codes for CASSPGVGLSVLYEQFF. This chain uses TRBV11-3 with TRBJ2-1, with D possibly being TRBD2 (5 bases). The CDR3 loop spans 17 amino acids. V was trimmed by 5 bases and J by 8 bases, leaving 25 bases between them. Per the germline V gene, CDR1 is SGHNT and CDR2 is YENEEA.

The CDR3 nucleotides are TGTGCCAGCAGTCCAACGCGAGCCGGGACGGACACTAGCACAGATACGCAGTATTTT. This gives the protein CASSPTRAGTDTSTDTQYF. The chain joins TRBV6-6 to TRBJ2-3; either TRBD1 or TRBD2 may fit D (5 bases each). The V and J ends lost 5 bases and 0 bases respectively, with 24 bases between them. This CDR3 spans 19 amino acids. Germline V lookup: CDR1 MNHNY, CDR2 SVGAGI (reference sequence).